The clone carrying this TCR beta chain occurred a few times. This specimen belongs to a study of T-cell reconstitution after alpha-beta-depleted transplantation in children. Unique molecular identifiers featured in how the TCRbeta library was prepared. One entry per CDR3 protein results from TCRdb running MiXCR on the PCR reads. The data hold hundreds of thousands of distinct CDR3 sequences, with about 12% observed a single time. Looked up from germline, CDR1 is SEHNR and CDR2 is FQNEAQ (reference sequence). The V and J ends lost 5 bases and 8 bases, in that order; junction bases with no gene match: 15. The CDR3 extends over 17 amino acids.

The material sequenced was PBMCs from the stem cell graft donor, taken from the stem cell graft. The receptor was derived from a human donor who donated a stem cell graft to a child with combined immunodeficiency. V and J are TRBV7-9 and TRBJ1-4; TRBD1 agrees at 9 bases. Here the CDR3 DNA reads TGTGCCAGCAGCCAAACTGGACAGGGGTTAAGTTTGGAAAAACTGTTTTTT. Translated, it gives CASSQTGQGLSLEKLFF.